This T cell receptor (beta chain) was identified in a study of cytomegalovirus exposure and HLA in healthy donors. The overall study: Samples from HLA-typed donors yielded about 80 million unique TCRs in an early data release.

As for this clone: Its matching antigen is unknown.

Study-level results: The study recorded 160 or so TCR beta chains that were cytomegalovirus-associated. Common viral pathogens (according to a later analysis) appeared linked to several of the most significant clusters.

The V gene end was trimmed by 4 bases and the J gene end by 0 bases; junction bases not matched to a gene: 8. The CDR3 covers 18 residues. Germline V gene sequence: CDR1 SGHDT, CDR2 YYEEEE. Each donor was nominally healthy when sampled (though unrecorded immune exposures were likely). This PCR relied on a set of 60 Vbeta primers and 13 Jbeta primers. Measured with immunoSEQ multiplex PCR; TCRdb has only the in-frame clones, and not every one. Of some 140,000 clones listed, 65% to 85% are singletons. The chain couples TRBV5-6 to TRBJ2-6; 9 positions agree with TRBD2. This TCR was recovered from a man between 18 and 29 years old in good health and CMV-seronegative. The specimen sequenced was PBMCs. CDR3 sequence: CASSLPRGGASGANVLTF. Written as DNA, the CDR3 is TGTGCCAGCAGCCTGCCCCGCGGGGGGGCCTCTGGGGCCAACGTCCTGACTTTC.